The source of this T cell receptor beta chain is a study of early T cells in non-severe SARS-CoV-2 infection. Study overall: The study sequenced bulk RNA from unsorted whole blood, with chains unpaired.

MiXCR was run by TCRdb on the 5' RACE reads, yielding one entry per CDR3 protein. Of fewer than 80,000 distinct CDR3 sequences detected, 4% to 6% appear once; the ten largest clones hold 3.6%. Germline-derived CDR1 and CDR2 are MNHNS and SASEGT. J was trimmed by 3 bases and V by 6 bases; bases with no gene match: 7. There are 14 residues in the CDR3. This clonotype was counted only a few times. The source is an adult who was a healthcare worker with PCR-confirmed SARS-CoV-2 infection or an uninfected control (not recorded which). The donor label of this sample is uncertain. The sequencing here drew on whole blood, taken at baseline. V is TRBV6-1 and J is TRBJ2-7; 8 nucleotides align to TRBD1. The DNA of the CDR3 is TGTGCCAGCAGCGGACAGGGAACGAGCTACGAGCAGTACTTC. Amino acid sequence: CASSGQGTSYEQYF.